The T cell receptor beta chain under discussion was sequenced for a study of T-cell memory formation after mild COVID-19. TCRdb reanalysed the 5' RACE reads using MiXCR and keeps one entry per CDR3 protein. Among around 300,000 distinct CDR3 sequences listed, roughly 17% were seen once. This clonotype was detected many times. This receptor was identified in a man younger than 30 who had mild COVID-19 (a few samples of this study predate the infection). Cell type and time point are not known. Sequenced: PBMCs or a T cell subset sorted from them (not recorded which).

For the CDR3, the DNA is TGTGCCAGCAGTACCGGGACTAGCTTTTACGAGCAGTACTTC. This encodes CASSTGTSFYEQYF. The rearrangement uses TRBV12-3 or TRBV12-4 and TRBJ2-7; TRBD2 aligns across 9 bases. This CDR3 region has 14 residues. J lost 4 bases, V lost 5 bases, and 6 bases had no gene match.